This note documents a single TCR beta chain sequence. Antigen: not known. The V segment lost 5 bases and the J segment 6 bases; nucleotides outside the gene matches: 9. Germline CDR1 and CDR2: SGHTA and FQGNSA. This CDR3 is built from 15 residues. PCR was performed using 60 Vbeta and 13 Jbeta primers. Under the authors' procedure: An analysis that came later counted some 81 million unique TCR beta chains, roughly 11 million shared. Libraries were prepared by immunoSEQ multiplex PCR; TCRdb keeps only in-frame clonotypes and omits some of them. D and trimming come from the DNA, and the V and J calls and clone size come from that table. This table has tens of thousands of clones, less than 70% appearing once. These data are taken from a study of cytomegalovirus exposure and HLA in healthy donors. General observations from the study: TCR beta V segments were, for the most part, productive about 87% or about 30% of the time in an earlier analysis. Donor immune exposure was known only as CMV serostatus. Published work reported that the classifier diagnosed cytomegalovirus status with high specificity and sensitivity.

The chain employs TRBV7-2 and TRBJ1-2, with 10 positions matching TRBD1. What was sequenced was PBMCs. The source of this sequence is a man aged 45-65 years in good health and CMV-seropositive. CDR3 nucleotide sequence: TGTGCCAGCAGCAGAGGGGGACAGGGGAGACATGGCTACACCTTC. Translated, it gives CASSRGGQGRHGYTF.